This T cell receptor (beta chain) was identified in a study of T cell changes during pregnancy in multiple sclerosis. Measured with immunoSEQ multiplex PCR; TCRdb has only the in-frame clones, and not every one. The table has about 38,000 clones, approximately 91% seen once; the top ten hold roughly an eighth. V lost 3 bases, J lost 4 bases, and 7 bases lay in between. This CDR3 contains 13 residues. Germline CDR1 LNHDA, CDR2 SQIVND (reference sequence). The rearrangement joins TRBV19 to TRBJ2-1; D unresolved. The sequence came from a female donor with multiple sclerosis, enrolled in a pregnancy study. Here the sequenced sample was CD8+ T cells from peripheral blood mononuclear cells, taken after pregnancy. Here the CDR3 DNA reads TGTGCCAGTAGTATCGTACTATACAATGAGCAGTTCTTC. This codes for CASSIVLYNEQFF.